This T cell receptor beta chain was sequenced in a study of cytomegalovirus exposure and HLA in healthy donors. Study-level results: In vitro assays verified that three CMV-associated chains recognized CMV antigens specifically. Trimming of TCR beta V- and J-genes showed a link, identified in a later analysis, to a missense DCLRE1C variant. Cytomegalovirus association was listed for 164 TCR beta chains.

In the PCR, 60 Vbeta and 13 Jbeta primers were used. Here immunoSEQ multiplex PCR was the method, and the copy in TCRdb shows in-frame clones only, minus some. Of 95,000 to 110,000 clones in the sample, 76% were seen once. Details on this clone: Its antigen remains unknown.

CDR3 size: 14 residues. CDR1 is SGHRS, CDR2 YFSETQ, per germline. Trimming shortened V by 0 bases and J by 8 bases, and 12 bases separated the two germline ends. The V and J genes are TRBV5-1 and TRBJ2-1; weak D call: TRBD2 (5 bases). The clonotype originates from a woman in her late teens or twenties in good health and CMV-seropositive. The sequenced sample was PBMCs. CDR3 DNA: TGCGCCAGCAGCTTGGGGGGTCACGGGGATGAGCAGTTCTTC. This translates into CASSLGGHGDEQFF.